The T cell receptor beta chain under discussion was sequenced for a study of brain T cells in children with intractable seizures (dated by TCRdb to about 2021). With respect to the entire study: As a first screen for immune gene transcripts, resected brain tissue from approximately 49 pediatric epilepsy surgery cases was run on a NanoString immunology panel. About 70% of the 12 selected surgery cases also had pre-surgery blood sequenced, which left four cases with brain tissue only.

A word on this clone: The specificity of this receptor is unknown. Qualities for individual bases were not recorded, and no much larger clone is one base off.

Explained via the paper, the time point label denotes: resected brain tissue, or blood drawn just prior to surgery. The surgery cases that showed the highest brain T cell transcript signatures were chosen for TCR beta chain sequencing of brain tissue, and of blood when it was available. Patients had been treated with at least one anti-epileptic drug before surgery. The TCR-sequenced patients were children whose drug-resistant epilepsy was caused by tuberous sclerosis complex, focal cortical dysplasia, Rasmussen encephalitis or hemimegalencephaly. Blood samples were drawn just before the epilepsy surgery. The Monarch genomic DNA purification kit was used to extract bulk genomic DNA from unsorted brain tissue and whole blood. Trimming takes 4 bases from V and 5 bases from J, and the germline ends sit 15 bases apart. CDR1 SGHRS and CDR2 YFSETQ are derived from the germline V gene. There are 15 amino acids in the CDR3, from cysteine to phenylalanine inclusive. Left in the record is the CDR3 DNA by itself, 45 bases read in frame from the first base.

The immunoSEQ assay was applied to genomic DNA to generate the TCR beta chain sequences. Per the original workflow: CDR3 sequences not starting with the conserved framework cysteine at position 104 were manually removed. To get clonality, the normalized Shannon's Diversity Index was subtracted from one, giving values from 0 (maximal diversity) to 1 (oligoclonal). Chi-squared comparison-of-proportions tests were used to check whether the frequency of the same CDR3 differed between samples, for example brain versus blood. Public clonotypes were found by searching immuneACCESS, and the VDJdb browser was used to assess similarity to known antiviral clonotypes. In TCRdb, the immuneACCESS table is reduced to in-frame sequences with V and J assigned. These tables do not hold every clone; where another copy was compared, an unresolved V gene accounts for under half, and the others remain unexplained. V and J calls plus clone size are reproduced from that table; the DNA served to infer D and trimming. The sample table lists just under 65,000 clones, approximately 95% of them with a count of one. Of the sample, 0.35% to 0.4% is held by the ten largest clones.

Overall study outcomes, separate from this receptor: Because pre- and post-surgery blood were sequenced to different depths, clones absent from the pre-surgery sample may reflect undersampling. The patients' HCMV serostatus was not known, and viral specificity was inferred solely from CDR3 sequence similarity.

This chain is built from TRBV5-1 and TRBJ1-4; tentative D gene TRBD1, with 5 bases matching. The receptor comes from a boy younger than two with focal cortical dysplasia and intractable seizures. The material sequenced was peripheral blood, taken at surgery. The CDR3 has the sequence CASSEGRIGNEKLFF. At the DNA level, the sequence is TGCGCCAGCAGCGAGGGGCGCATCGGAAATGAAAAACTGTTTTTT.